One T cell receptor beta chain is described in this entry. Its antigen is currently not known. Base qualities are not provided; no much larger clone lies one nucleotide away. This sample is part of a study of blood T cell repertoires in COVID-19 (dated by TCRdb to 2019 to 2021). Concerning the study at large: Collaborator samples came from the United States, Italy and Spain and covered acute and convalescent phases of COVID-19. The samples were drawn from the first 160 participants of the ongoing ImmuneRACE study and from about 1,200 subjects provided by 6 global collaborators. The repertoires were made available in a free public database intended to serve as a resource for research on the immune response to SARS-CoV-2. Where available, HLA class I and class II types were taken from metadata supplied by the sample provider and were not determined by assay-based typing. The material from the prospective study consisted of cDNA or gDNA derived from T cells, B-cell-depleted T cells, or PBMCs. The dataset comprised deeply sampled blood TCRbeta repertoires from subjects exposed to, actively infected with, or recovered from COVID-19. The sample metadata nearly always contained a de-identified subject ID, COVID-19 status, age in years and sex.

Collaborating institutions collected whole blood in K2EDTA tubes following their own protocols. For TCRbeta analysis, collaborator samples were shipped as frozen whole blood, as isolated PBMCs, or as DNA extracted from either sample type. TCRbeta CDR3 regions were amplified from genomic DNA by means of the immunoSEQ Assay, a bias-controlled multiplex PCR. Processing in the source paper ran as follows. The number of nucleated cells in each sample was estimated by amplification of reference gene primers within the assay. To quantify the absolute abundance of each unique TCRbeta CDR3 rearrangement, sequence reads were collapsed and filtered. For each sample, productive Simpson clonality was calculated as the square root of Simpson's diversity index across productive rearrangements. In TCRdb, the immuneACCESS table is reduced to in-frame sequences with V and J assigned. These tables do not hold every clone; where another copy was compared, an unresolved V gene accounts for under half, and the others remain unexplained. The V and J calls and clone size are taken from that table; D and trimming were inferred from the DNA. The table for this sample lists roughly 100,000 clones; roughly 85% of them were counted only once. The ten largest make up 2% to 2.5% of the sample.

The full study reports these points: Clinical and demographic metadata were provided uncurated, with the amount varying by source and participant.

This TCR derives from a man over 45 with active COVID-19. Sequences were obtained from peripheral blood.

The CDR3: CAWREPGQGYGYTF. At the DNA level, the sequence is TGTGCCTGGAGGGAACCGGGACAGGGTTATGGCTACACCTTC. The receptor chain draws on TRBV30 and TRBJ1-2; the junction holds 9 bases that match TRBD1. Here V drops 3 bases and J drops 5 bases, and the junction holds 7 bases not matched to any gene. From the cysteine up to the phenylalanine, the CDR3 has a length of 14 residues. The entry retains the CDR3 DNA only, 42 bases that are in frame from base 1. The germline V gene (reference sequence) specifies GTSNPN as CDR1 and SVGIG as CDR2.